These 23 T cell receptor beta chains came from one sample sequenced in a study of blood T cell repertoires in COVID-19. Sequenced by immunoSEQ multiplex PCR; TCRdb stores in-frame clones only, minus some. This repertoire shows some 80,000 clones, around 84% found once; its top ten account for approximately 11%. Material for sequencing was peripheral blood. The receptors stem from a man in his 60s with COVID-19, enrolled during active disease.

The chain couples TRBV19 to TRBJ1-1; 8 nucleotides line up with TRBD1. The CDR3 is 14 residues long. Germline V gene data show CDR1 as LNHDA and CDR2 as SQIVND (reference sequence). The J segment lost 5 bases and the V segment lost 5 bases, leaving 7 bases of the junction unmatched. The CDR3 protein is CASSLKTGDTEAFF. Written as DNA, the CDR3 is TGTGCCAGTAGTTTGAAGACAGGGGATACTGAAGCTTTCTTT.

This rearrangement joins TRBV28 to TRBJ1-2; 10 nucleotides align to TRBD1. This CDR3 contains 13 residues. Germline lookup yields CDR1 MDHEN and CDR2 SYDVKM. The J segment lost 8 bases and the V segment lost 8 bases, leaving 8 bases of the junction unmatched. CDR3 protein: CASGTGERDGYTF. For the CDR3, the DNA is TGTGCCAGCGGGACAGGGGAGAGGGACGGCTACACCTTC.

V is TRBV14 and J is TRBJ1-4; D is perhaps TRBD1 (5 bases). Germline V gene sequence: CDR1 SGHDN, CDR2 FVKESK. The CDR3 is 15 residues long. Trimming took 3 bases from V and 6 from J, leaving 14 bases between them. In DNA form, the CDR3 reads TGTGCCAGCAGCCATTTTGGGGGGGAGTATGAAAAACTGTTTTTT. It encodes CASSHFGGEYEKLFF.

This clone was picked up a small number of times. The chain combines TRBV3-1 (or the pseudogene TRBV3-2) with TRBJ1-1; 9 positions agree with TRBD1. Per germline, CDR1 LGHDT and CDR2 YNNKEL (reference sequence). This CDR3 spans 15 amino acids. V gave up 4 bases and J gave up 5 bases; unmatched junction bases: 8. CDR3 DNA: TGTGCCAGCAGCCCCTCCTGGACAGGGGAGACTGAAGCTTTCTTT. This encodes CASSPSWTGETEAFF.

This chain joins TRBV19 and TRBJ2-3, with 11 nucleotides matching TRBD2. This CDR3 region has 14 residues. Per the germline V gene, CDR1 is LNHDA and CDR2 is SQIVND (reference sequence). After removal of 8 bases from V and 6 bases from J, the junction contained 7 bases not matched to a gene. The CDR3 loop is CASHKGLAEDTQYF. For the CDR3, the DNA is TGTGCCAGTCACAAGGGACTAGCGGAGGATACGCAGTATTTT.

The chain has TRBV6-1 and TRBJ2-7, with 9 bases lining up with TRBD2. Trimming removed 2 bases from V and 1 base from J; junction bases left unmatched: 6. In germline, CDR1 is MNHNS, CDR2 SASEGT. The CDR3 is 16 amino acids. CDR3 nucleotides: TGTGCCAGCAGTGAACCCTTTGCGGGGGGGTCCTACGAGCAGTACTTC. Its translation is CASSEPFAGGSYEQYF.

The rearrangement joins TRBV2 to TRBJ2-7; 7 nucleotides match TRBD2. The CDR3 covers 13 residues. Germline V gene data show CDR1 as SNHLY and CDR2 as FYNNEI. V lost 4 bases, J lost 3 bases, and 3 bases stayed unmatched. CDR3 bases: TGTGCCAGCAGTGGAACGGGAGGCTACGAGCAGTACTTC. This gives the protein CASSGTGGYEQYF.

The chain has TRBV20-1 and TRBJ2-7; the D gene is possibly TRBD2 (6 bases). Trimming took off 1 base at V and 5 bases at J, with 6 bases between the two ends. The CDR3 has 11 residues. Looked up from germline, CDR1 is DFQATT and CDR2 is SNEGSKA (reference sequence). The CDR3 protein is CSARAGDEQYF. For the CDR3, the DNA is TGCAGTGCTAGAGCGGGAGACGAGCAGTACTTC.

This chain uses TRBV25-1 with TRBJ2-7; possible D gene TRBD2, 6 bases. Germline V gene data show CDR1 as MGHDK and CDR2 as SYGVNS. This CDR3 comprises 15 residues. V lost 5 bases to trimming and J lost 5 bases, with 19 bases between them. The CDR3 DNA is TGTGCCAGCAGTTTATGGGCGGGACTGAGGAACGAGCAGTACTTC. Translation: CASSLWAGLRNEQYF.

The chain recombines TRBV5-6 with TRBJ1-5, with 7 positions matching TRBD1. CDR1 SGHDT and CDR2 YYEEEE come from the germline V gene. The CDR3 loop spans 15 amino acids. J lost 6 bases, V lost 4 bases, and 10 bases had no gene match. CDR3 in amino acids: CASSMYRGEIQPQHF. As DNA, the CDR3 is TGTGCCAGCAGCATGTACAGGGGAGAGATTCAGCCCCAGCATTTT.

V usage is TRBV19 and J usage is TRBJ2-6, with 8 bases matching TRBD1. CDR1 and CDR2 (germline): LNHDA, SQIVND (reference sequence). The V segment lost 5 bases and the J segment 2 bases; nucleotides outside the gene matches: 5. The length of the CDR3 is 16 residues. CDR3 coding DNA: TGTGCCAGTAGTCCCCTACAGGGGGCTGGGGCCAACGTCCTGACTTTC. Encoded protein: CASSPLQGAGANVLTF.

This clone is a singleton in its sample. The V gene is TRBV7-9, the J gene TRBJ1-1; no definite D call. CDR3 length: 13 residues. V lost 1 base to trimming and J lost 7 bases, with 10 bases between them. The germline V gene encodes CDR1 SEHNR and CDR2 FQNEAQ (reference sequence). The CDR3 protein is CASSLVQVGEAFF. The CDR3 nucleotides read TGTGCCAGCAGCTTAGTGCAGGTTGGTGAAGCTTTCTTT.

This chain joins TRBV11-2 and TRBJ2-6, with D possibly TRBD2 on 6 matching bases. This CDR3 is 15 amino acids long. CDR1 SGHAT and CDR2 FQNNGV come from the germline V gene. V was shortened by 8 bases and J by 0 bases, with 11 bases between the two germline ends. CDR3 coding DNA: TGTGCCAGCGCGGGGATGAGCTCTGGGGCCAACGTCCTGACTTTC. As protein: CASAGMSSGANVLTF.

The chain combines TRBV7-3 with TRBJ2-5; the D gene is possibly TRBD2 (6 bases). The germline CDR1 and CDR2 sequences are SGHTA and FQGTGA. Trimming removed 2 bases at V and 4 bases at J, with 14 bases between. CDR3 size: 15 residues. The CDR3 is CASSLPGVFGETQYF. In DNA, the CDR3 is TGTGCCAGCAGCTTACCGGGGGTCTTTGGAGAGACCCAGTACTTC.

The chain is built from TRBV5-1 and TRBJ2-5, with 10 bases matching TRBD2. The germline V gene has CDR1 SGHRS and CDR2 YFSETQ. With 0 bases clipped from V and 5 bases from J, the junction kept 7 bases outside the gene matches. The CDR3 runs to 16 residues. The CDR3, as DNA: TGCGCCAGCAGCTTGGGAGATAGCGGGGGGAAGGAGACCCAGTACTTC. Its protein is CASSLGDSGGKETQYF.

The V call is TRBV6-6, the J call TRBJ1-2; D gene ambiguous. V was clipped by 2 bases and J by 5 bases, with 9 bases between them. The CDR3 is 13 amino acids. The germline gives CDR1 MNHNY, CDR2 SVGAGI (reference sequence). Written as DNA, the CDR3 is TGTGCCAGCAGTTACCCGGTTTATTATGGCTACACCTTC. It encodes CASSYPVYYGYTF.

The chain carries TRBV11-2 and TRBJ1-1; perhaps TRBD1 as D (5 bases). Germline values: CDR1 SGHAT, CDR2 FQNNGV. Trimming shortened V by 8 bases and J by 1 base, and 11 bases separated the two germline ends. This CDR3 has 13 residues. The CDR3: CASCLTANTEAFF. In nucleotides, the CDR3 is TGTGCCAGCTGCCTGACAGCGAACACTGAAGCTTTCTTT.

This clone was observed a handful of times. This chain uses TRBV7-6 with TRBJ1-5; maybe TRBD1 (6 bases). The CDR3 sequence is 13 residues long. Germline CDR1 is SGHVS and CDR2 is FNYEAQ. Between the trimmed V and J ends, which lost 5 bases and 5 bases, there was a span of 10 bases. The CDR3 sequence is CASSRQADQPQHF. The CDR3 DNA reads as TGTGCCAGCAGCCGACAGGCCGATCAGCCCCAGCATTTT.

The rearrangement links TRBV30 to TRBJ1-6, with 7 bases aligning to TRBD1. Trimming removed 4 bases from V and 6 bases from J; junction bases left unmatched: 12. The CDR3 is 16 amino acids. Germline V CDR1 and CDR2: GTSNPN, SVGIG (reference sequence). CDR3 in amino acids: CAWIRKTGTANSPLHF. The CDR3 DNA follows: TGTGCCTGGATACGAAAGACCGGGACAGCTAATTCACCCCTCCACTTT.

The chain links TRBV18 to TRBJ1-5; possibly TRBD1 for D (5 bases). V was shortened by 3 bases and J by 0 bases, with 12 bases between the two germline ends. Per germline, CDR1 KGHSH and CDR2 LQKENI. The CDR3 consists of 16 residues. The CDR3 region is CASSPRRGDSNQPQHF. The CDR3 DNA reads as TGTGCCAGCTCACCTAGAAGGGGCGATAGCAATCAGCCCCAGCATTTT.

The chain links TRBV11-2 to TRBJ2-1; TRBD2 matches at 10 bases. With V trimmed by 3 bases and J by 7 bases, 6 bases remained unmatched. The CDR3 extends over 15 amino acids. The germline CDR1 and CDR2 sequences are SGHAT and FQNNGV. The CDR3 DNA follows: TGTGCCAGCAGCTTGGCTAGCGGGAGTTGGAATGAGCAGTTCTTC. Amino acids: CASSLASGSWNEQFF. Full variable domain (missing parts from reference TRBV11-2 and TRBJ2-1): EAGVAQSPRYKIIEKRQSVAFWCNPISGHATLYWYQQILGQGPKLLIQFQNNGVVDDSQLPKDRFSAERLKGVDSTLKIQPAKLEDSAVYLCASSLASGSWNEQFFGPGTRLTVL.

This rearrangement joins TRBV5-6 to TRBJ2-7; TRBD1 aligns across 7 bases. The germline CDR1 and CDR2 sequences are SGHDT and YYEEEE. This CDR3 has 14 residues. V lost 4 bases and J lost 0; bases outside the gene matches: 4. CDR3 amino acids: CASSQRDSSYEQYF. In nucleotides, the CDR3 is TGTGCCAGCAGCCAACGGGACAGCTCCTACGAGCAGTACTTC.

This chain links TRBV5-5 with TRBJ1-1; 11 bases align to TRBD1. There are 16 residues in the CDR3. Germline values: CDR1 SGHKS, CDR2 YYEKEE (reference sequence). V gave up 0 bases and J gave up 5 bases; unmatched junction bases: 6. The CDR3 sequence: CASSLGTGGSGTEAFF. CDR3 nucleotide sequence: TGTGCCAGCAGCTTGGGGACAGGGGGCTCAGGGACTGAAGCTTTCTTT.